These T cell receptor beta chains were read from a single sample in a study of spatial heterogeneity in lung cancer. TCRdb re-derived calls from the 5' RACE reads in MiXCR, one entry per CDR3 protein. This sample has 2,200 or so distinct CDR3 sequences, with just over 3% found just once. Sequencing used lung tumor tissue, obtained at surgery. These receptors were obtained from a female donor with early-stage non-small cell lung cancer. CDR3s include the opening cysteine and the closing phenylalanine or tryptophan. D genes are given only for firm matches. Rows give clone size only sometimes, using once, few, many, or a class for an expanded clone.

>TRBV30|.|many|TRBJ1-4
CAWSPSTSNEKLFF
TGTGCCTGGAGCCCAAGTACCTCTAATGAAAAACTGTTTTTT
>TRBV9|.|medium-sized|TRBJ2-3
CASSHGGAWRTDTQYF
TGTGCCAGCAGCCACGGTGGGGCGTGGAGGACAGATACGCAGTATTTT
>TRBV6-5|.|medium-sized|TRBJ1-6
CASSDGTLPNSPLHF
TGTGCCAGCAGTGACGGGACCTTACCCAATTCACCCCTCCACTTT
>TRBV28|.|medium-sized|TRBJ1-5
CASSPPRGPQHF
TGTGCCAGCAGTCCCCCTCGGGGGCCCCAGCATTTT
>TRBV28|.|many|TRBJ2-4
CASSLAREANIQYF
TGTGCCAGCAGTTTGGCCAGGGAGGCAAACATTCAGTACTTC
>TRBV7-8|.|medium-sized|TRBJ1-5
CASSSGVGSYSNQPQHF
TGTGCCAGCAGCTCCGGCGTGGGCAGCTATAGCAATCAGCCCCAGCATTTT
>TRBV20-1|.|many|TRBJ2-5
CSAPGRPQETQYF
TGCAGTGCCCCTGGACGGCCACAAGAGACCCAGTACTTC
>TRBV6-2/TRBV6-3|TRBD2|medium-sized|TRBJ2-1
CASSTPSGGAPYNEQFF
TGTGCCAGCAGTACGCCTAGCGGGGGTGCCCCCTACAATGAGCAGTTCTTC
>TRBV7-2|.|medium-sized|TRBJ2-7
CASSLPRDRNDYEQYF
TGTGCCAGCAGCTTACCCCGAGACAGAAACGACTACGAGCAGTACTTC
>TRBV5-1|TRBD2|medium-sized|TRBJ2-1
CASSPLTSGGPNEQFF
TGCGCCAGCAGCCCCCTCACTAGCGGGGGACCCAATGAGCAGTTCTTC
>TRBV20-1|.|medium-sized|TRBJ2-7
CSARDSDRTYEQYF
TGCAGTGCTAGAGATAGCGACAGAACCTACGAGCAGTACTTC
>TRBV27|TRBD1|many|TRBJ1-5
CASGDRHQPQHF
TGTGCCAGCGGGGACAGACATCAGCCCCAGCATTTT
>TRBV4-3|TRBD1|large|TRBJ1-4
CASSQDMTGKDEKLFF
TGCGCCAGCAGCCAAGATATGACAGGGAAGGATGAAAAACTGTTTTTT
>TRBV6-5|TRBD1|few|TRBJ1-2
CASSKPPGTDLYGYTF
TGTGCCAGCAGTAAACCCCCCGGGACAGATCTCTATGGCTACACCTTC
>TRBV7-7|.|medium-sized|TRBJ2-5
CASSLALAETQYF
TGTGCTAGCAGCTTAGCTCTAGCGGAGACCCAGTACTTC
>TRBV4-3|TRBD1|large|TRBJ2-6
CASSQDWTGGSSGANVLTF
TGCGCCAGCAGCCAAGATTGGACAGGGGGCTCCTCTGGGGCCAACGTCCTGACTTTC
>TRBV29-1|.|many|TRBJ2-5
CSLLLFPQETQYF
TGCAGCCTTCTTCTTTTTCCGCAAGAGACCCAGTACTTC
>TRBV11-3|TRBD1|medium-sized|TRBJ2-1
CASGQGADNEQFF
TGTGCCAGCGGACAGGGGGCGGACAATGAGCAGTTCTTC
>TRBV7-2|TRBD1|.|TRBJ1-5
CASSLRQGAGQPQHF
TGTGCCAGCAGCTTAAGACAGGGGGCTGGTCAGCCCCAGCATTTT
>TRBV20-1|TRBD1|medium-sized|TRBJ2-4
CSAEPGQELKNIQYF
TGCAGTGCAGAACCGGGACAGGAACTTAAAAACATTCAGTACTTC
>TRBV5-4|.|medium-sized|TRBJ2-7
CASSLGGASNIYEQYF
TGTGCCAGCAGCTTGGGAGGGGCCTCTAATATCTACGAGCAGTACTTC
>TRBV2|TRBD2|medium-sized|TRBJ2-1
CASLRGDRGNEQFF
TGTGCCAGCCTACGGGGGGACCGCGGAAATGAGCAGTTCTTC
>TRBV20-1|TRBD1|medium-sized|TRBJ1-2
CSAREGTAVSYTF
TGCAGTGCTAGAGAGGGGACAGCGGTTAGCTACACCTTC
>TRBV20-1|TRBD1|medium-sized|TRBJ1-2
CSARDRDRGLRNYGYTF
TGCAGTGCTAGAGACCGGGACAGGGGGCTCCGAAACTATGGCTACACCTTC
>TRBV20-1|.|many|TRBJ2-5
CSARDKRTQYF
TGCAGTGCTAGAGATAAGAGAACCCAGTACTTC
>TRBV7-9|TRBD1|medium-sized|TRBJ2-2
CASFGQGFTGELFF
TGTGCCAGCTTCGGACAGGGGTTCACCGGGGAGCTGTTTTTT
>TRBV10-3|TRBD1|medium-sized|TRBJ2-3
CAISPGQGTDTQYF
TGTGCCATCAGTCCGGGACAGGGAACAGATACGCAGTATTTT
>TRBV20-1|TRBD2|medium-sized|TRBJ2-5
CSARTSGGRTQYF
TGCAGTGCCCGGACTAGCGGGGGCCGGACCCAGTACTTC
>TRBV7-9|.|hyperexpanded|TRBJ2-3
CASRTTDTQYF
TGTGCCAGCAGAACCACAGATACGCAGTATTTT
>TRBV29-1|.|medium-sized|TRBJ2-7
CSVEETGGDEQYF
TGCAGCGTTGAAGAAACAGGGGGGGACGAGCAGTACTTC
>TRBV7-9|.|.|TRBJ2-1
CASSLAGTQYKEKFF
TGTGCCAGCAGCCTTGCCGGGACACAATACAAGGAGAAGTTCTTC
>TRBV13|.|medium-sized|TRBJ2-4
CASSQWGRDNRNIQYF
TGTGCCAGCAGCCAGTGGGGTCGGGACAATCGAAACATTCAGTACTTC
>TRBV30|.|medium-sized|TRBJ1-1
CAWSVISAGRKNWAFF
TGTGCCTGGAGTGTAATATCTGCCGGACGAAAAAATTGGGCTTTCTTT
>TRBV7-8|.|medium-sized|TRBJ1-4
CASSLAPRANEKLFF
TGTGCCAGCAGCTTAGCCCCCCGGGCTAATGAAAAACTGTTTTTT
>TRBV20-1|TRBD1|medium-sized|TRBJ2-2
CSARDRGQGIFNTGELFF
TGCAGTGCTAGAGATCGGGGACAGGGAATTTTCAACACCGGGGAGCTGTTTTTT
>TRBV5-4|.|large|TRBJ2-2
CASSRDFPNTGELFF
TGTGCCAGCAGCCGGGACTTCCCTAACACCGGGGAGCTGTTTTTT
>TRBV6-5|.|many|TRBJ1-6
CASRGRDGYNSPLHF
TGTGCCAGCAGGGGACGGGACGGGTATAATTCACCCCTCCACTTT
>TRBV5-7|.|few|TRBJ1-1
CASSFLVSEAFF
TGTGCCAGCAGCTTTTTGGTCAGTGAAGCTTTCTTT
>TRBV5-6|.|medium-sized|TRBJ2-7
CASSRDPTGLSEQYF
TGTGCCAGCAGCCGCGACCCTACGGGACTTAGCGAGCAGTACTTC
>TRBV29-1|.|medium-sized|TRBJ2-4
CSVGKGFDKNIQYF
TGCAGCGTTGGAAAGGGGTTTGACAAAAACATTCAGTACTTC
>TRBV6-2/TRBV6-3|.|medium-sized|TRBJ2-7
CATAGVNDEQYF
TGTGCCACCGCCGGGGTGAACGACGAGCAGTACTTC
>TRBV5-1|TRBD1|many|TRBJ2-7
CASSIAGTGVYEQYF
TGCGCCAGCAGCATTGCCGGGACAGGGGTTTACGAGCAGTACTTC
>TRBV30|TRBD2|many|TRBJ2-5
CACLRGGGGTQYF
TGTGCCTGCCTCCGGGGTGGGGGGGGGACCCAGTACTTC
>TRBV7-2|.|medium-sized|TRBJ2-2
CASSWGFDGELFF
TGTGCCAGCAGTTGGGGATTTGACGGGGAGCTGTTTTTT
>TRBV6-2/TRBV6-3|.|medium-sized|TRBJ2-7
CASSYSSIRRGPSYEQYF
TGTGCCAGCAGTTACTCGAGTATCCGGCGGGGGCCGTCCTACGAGCAGTACTTC